One and the same sample provided the 17 T cell receptor beta chains below, sequenced in a study of T cells after yellow fever vaccination. TCRdb re-derived calls from the 5' RACE reads in MiXCR, one entry per CDR3 protein. The sample records around 120,000 distinct CDR3 sequences, roughly 15% being singletons. Specimen: CD8+ T cells sorted from PBMCs, collected 5 days after the yellow fever booster vaccination. The receptors stem from a man aged 18 to 29 who received the YFV17D yellow fever vaccine.

This clonotype was found a few times. CDR3: CASSEGTSGGDNEQFF. The DNA for the CDR3 is TGTGCCAGCAGCGAAGGGACTAGCGGGGGGGACAATGAGCAGTTCTTC. V is TRBV9 and J is TRBJ2-1; 16 bases line up with TRBD2. V was clipped by 3 bases and J by 5 bases; unmatched bases: 2. Germline V gives CDR1 SGDLS, CDR2 YYNGEE. The CDR3 spans 16 residues.

The genes are TRBV2 and TRBJ1-1; TRBD1 matches at 10 bases. V dropped 4 bases and J dropped 4; count of bases not matched to a gene: 3. Germline V gene sequence: CDR1 SNHLY, CDR2 FYNNEI. CDR3 length equals 14 residues. CDR3 bases: TGTGCCAGCAGTGGGGGACAGGGGCCCACTGAAGCTTTCTTT. Encoded protein: CASSGGQGPTEAFF.

This clonotype has more than one count but fewer than ten. The chain uses TRBV7-8 and TRBJ2-1; 7 nucleotides align to TRBD2. This CDR3 is 15 amino acids long. V gave up 7 bases and J gave up 2 bases; unmatched junction bases: 8. Germline V lookup: CDR1 SGHVS, CDR2 FQNEAQ. CDR3: CASTTWEGTYNEQFF. CDR3 nucleotides: TGTGCCAGCACGACATGGGAGGGCACCTACAATGAGCAGTTCTTC.

This clonotype was observed many times. V gene TRBV11-2 combines with J gene TRBJ2-2; D gene uncertain. The CDR3 is 13 amino acids. Germline CDR1 reads SGHAT; CDR2 reads FQNNGV. Trimming removed 3 bases from V and 7 bases from J, with 9 bases in between. CDR3 nucleotide sequence: TGTGCCAGCAGCTTGGGGTCGGACGGGGAGCTGTTTTTT. It specifies CASSLGSDGELFF.

This chain uses TRBV5-5 with TRBJ2-2; D tentatively reads TRBD1 or TRBD2 (5 bases each). CDR3 length equals 17 residues. Germline V gives CDR1 SGHKS, CDR2 YYEKEE (reference sequence). Trimming removed 5 bases at V and 0 bases at J, with 17 bases between. CDR3 residues: CASRPTGPFANTGELFF. In DNA, the CDR3 is TGTGCCAGCAGGCCTACGGGGCCGTTCGCGAACACCGGGGAGCTGTTTTTT.

This clonotype was observed a few times. The chain combines TRBV9 with TRBJ2-3; 11 positions match TRBD1. After removal of 3 bases from V and 4 bases from J, the junction contained 10 bases not matched to a gene. Germline V CDR1 and CDR2: SGDLS, YYNGEE. The CDR3 consists of 17 residues. DNA for the CDR3: TGTGCCAGCAGCGCTCACCCCGGGACAGGGGGTTCAGATACGCAGTATTTT. Protein: CASSAHPGTGGSDTQYF.

This clonotype was detected a few times. The CDR3 protein is CASRGSGTGELFF. DNA for the CDR3: TGTGCCAGCAGGGGGTCTGGAACCGGGGAGCTGTTTTTT. The rearrangement joins TRBV12-3 or TRBV12-4 to TRBJ2-2, with no clear D. V was cut by 6 bases and J by 5 bases, with 10 bases left in between. This CDR3 comprises 13 residues.

The CDR3 loop reads CASSRGGNEQYF. The CDR3 DNA is TGTGCCAGCAGCCGAGGGGGAAACGAGCAGTACTTC. The gene calls are TRBV7-9 and TRBJ2-7; D perhaps matches TRBD1 (6 bases). CDR1 and CDR2 from the germline V gene are SEHNR and FQNEAQ (reference sequence). The CDR3 is 12 amino acids. V was cut by 5 bases and J by 5 bases, with 10 bases left in between.

This clonotype appeared many times. The gene calls are TRBV6-5 and TRBJ2-5, with D possibly being TRBD2 (6 bases). Germline values: CDR1 MNHEY, CDR2 SVGAGI. The CDR3 is made up of 17 amino acids. Trimming pared 0 bases from V and 4 bases from J, leaving 18 bases between. CDR3 sequence (DNA): TGTGCCAGCAGTTACTCGAGTATTCCGAGCGGGCGAGAGACCCAGTACTTC. It encodes CASSYSSIPSGRETQYF.

This chain uses TRBV27 with TRBJ2-1; D perhaps matches TRBD2 (6 bases). Germline values: CDR1 MNHEY, CDR2 SMNVEV (reference sequence). This CDR3 comprises 13 residues. V lost 10 bases, J lost 10 bases, and 20 bases lay in between. Here the CDR3 DNA reads TGTGCCACCCTCAGAGGGTGGGGAGGAGAGCAGTTCTTC. Its protein is CATLRGWGGEQFF.

The rearrangement links TRBV4-3 to TRBJ1-1, with D maybe TRBD1 (5 bases). CDR3 length equals 14 residues. Germline-derived CDR1 and CDR2 are LGHNA and YSLEER. Trimming cost V 4 bases and J 1 base, with 10 bases left between them. CDR3 sequence: CASSRRETNTEAFF. DNA of the CDR3: TGCGCCAGCAGCCGCAGGGAGACGAACACTGAAGCTTTCTTT.

This clonotype was seen repeatedly, ten times or more. The CDR3, as DNA: TGTGCCAGCAGCCATGTACTAGCGCCCTACAATGAGCAGTTCTTC. It yields the protein CASSHVLAPYNEQFF. The rearrangement uses TRBV3-1 and TRBJ2-1; the match to TRBD2 covers 7 bases. The germline V gene has CDR1 LGHDT and CDR2 YNNKEL (reference sequence). The CDR3 is 15 residues long. V lost 3 bases, J lost 2 bases, and 4 bases stayed unmatched.

The chain uses TRBV7-9 and TRBJ1-1; TRBD1 matches 7 bases. Germline CDR1 SEHNR, CDR2 FQNEAQ (reference sequence). Germline trimming cut 5 bases from V and 3 bases from J; bases unmatched to any gene: 6. The CDR3 covers 14 residues. The CDR3 region has the DNA TGTGCCAGCAGCCCGGACAGGTGGGACACTGAAGCTTTCTTT. This codes for CASSPDRWDTEAFF.

In its sample, this clonotype was seen many times. The junction shows a germline mismatch at one end, possibly a read error. The rearrangement uses TRBV11-2 and TRBJ2-3; D remains unclear. Germline V gene lookup returns CDR1 SGHAT and CDR2 FQNNGV. The CDR3 covers 12 residues. The CDR3 sequence: CASSVSGPAAFF. CDR3 coding DNA: TGTGCCAGCAGCGTATCCGGACCCGCCGCCTTTTTT.

This clonotype was recorded many times. The gene calls are TRBV27 and TRBJ2-7; 9 bases are a match to TRBD1. The ends lost 4 bases at V and 2 bases at J; junction bases unmatched: 6. Germline CDR1 and CDR2: MNHEY and SMNVEV (reference sequence). The CDR3 spans 15 residues. This CDR3 reads CASSWRQGGTYEQYF. The CDR3 nucleotides are TGTGCCAGCAGTTGGAGACAGGGGGGGACCTACGAGCAGTACTTC.

The CDR3 reads CATSKWTGEDYEQYV. The CDR3 bases are TGTGCCACCAGTAAGTGGACAGGTGAGGACTACGAGCAGTACGTC. The genes are TRBV15 and TRBJ2-7; TRBD1 agrees at 7 bases. J lost 3 bases, V lost 6 bases, and 11 bases had no gene match. CDR1 is LNHNV and CDR2 is YYDKDF in the germline V gene (reference sequence). This CDR3 spans 15 amino acids.

This clonotype turned up a few times. Germline and junction disagree at one end, which may indicate a read error. V and J are TRBV29-1 and TRBJ2-2; TRBD1 matches 8 bases. In germline, CDR1 is SQVTM, CDR2 ANQGSEA. The CDR3 has 13 amino acids. The CDR3 coding sequence is TGTACCGGGCAGGGGGCGATTAACGGGGAGCTGTTTTTT. Translating it yields CTGQGAINGELFF.